These T cell receptor beta chains were read from a single sample in a study of shared clonotypes between healthy human individuals. The table came from immunoSEQ multiplex PCR; TCRdb's copy has only in-frame clones and leaves some out. Of hundreds of thousands of clones detected, roughly four fifths appear once; the ten largest clones hold under 15%. Sequencing input: PBMCs. The receptors originated from a woman aged 40 to 50 in good health. Some clones in this sample may be carry-over from other donors' samples. The CDR3 runs from the conserved cysteine through the conserved F or W. The D gene is left open where the match is weak. Size is omitted from some rows. Given values are once, few, many or a class for expanded clones.

>.|TRBJ1-1|14|TRBV19|.
TGTGCCAGTAGTATAGAGGGGACGGCTTTAAGGGCTTTCTTT
CASSIEGTALRAFF
>.|TRBJ2-4|13|TRBV2|TRBD1
TGTGCCAGCAGGCGGGCAGGGGGTAACATTCAGTACTTC
CASRRAGGNIQYF
>.|TRBJ2-1|14|TRBV9|TRBD2
TGTGCCAGCAGCTTAATCAGCGGGAGTAGTGAGCAGTTCTTC
CASSLISGSSEQFF
>few|TRBJ2-3|12|TRBV6-1|TRBD1
TGTGCCAGCAGTCGGGACAGGGATACGCAGTATTTT
CASSRDRDTQYF
>once|TRBJ2-7|17|TRBV11-2|TRBD2
TGTGCCAGCAGCCCTCGACTAGCGGGAGGGCCCCCCTACGAGCAGTACTTC
CASSPRLAGGPPYEQYF
>.|TRBJ2-3|16|TRBV5-1|TRBD1
TGCGCCAGCAGATGGACAGGCAATGCGGACACAGATACGCAGTATTTT
CASRWTGNADTDTQYF
>few|TRBJ1-2|15|TRBV5-1|TRBD1
TGCGCCAGCAGCCGGTCGGGGGACAGGACCTATGGCTACACCTTC
CASSRSGDRTYGYTF
>few|TRBJ1-1|12|TRBV5-3|TRBD1
TGTGCCAGAAGCCCGGGGACAGGGAGGGCTTTCTTT
CARSPGTGRAFF
>.|TRBJ2-7|14|TRBV25-1|.
TGTGCCAGCAGTTTAGGCCCTGAACCCAGCGAGCAGTACTTC
CASSLGPEPSEQYF
>once|TRBJ2-1|14|TRBV27|.
TGTGCCAGCAGTTTGATAGGGTTAAGTCTTGAGCAGTTCTTC
CASSLIGLSLEQFF
>few|TRBJ1-1|14|TRBV30|TRBD1
TGTGCCTGGAGTCGGGGACAGATGAACACTGAAGCTTTCTTT
CAWSRGQMNTEAFF
>.|TRBJ1-4|14|TRBV7-9|.
TGTGCCAGCAGCTTATGGAGGGACCCAACGAAACTGTTTTTT
CASSLWRDPTKLFF
>.|TRBJ1-1|21|TRBV28|TRBD1
TGTGCCAGCAGTTTAGATACCCATAATCCGGGACAGGGGCGCTTGAACACTGAAGCTTTCTTT
CASSLDTHNPGQGRLNTEAFF
>.|TRBJ2-1|16|TRBV15|TRBD2
TGTGCCACCAGCTCCCAGACTAGCGGGCACCCCAATGAGCAGTTCTTC
CATSSQTSGHPNEQFF
>once|TRBJ1-1|14|TRBV27|.
TGTGCCAGCAGTTTATCGCGGGGTGGGACTGAAGCTTTCTTT
CASSLSRGGTEAFF
>.|TRBJ1-6|15|TRBV7-9|.
TGTGCCAGCAGCTTAGGATCAGGGGATAATTCACCCCTCCACTTT
CASSLGSGDNSPLHF
>few|TRBJ1-1|16|TRBV5-1|.
TGCGCCAGCAGCCCCGAACCGGAGGGAATGAACACTGAAGCTTTCTTT
CASSPEPEGMNTEAFF
>.|TRBJ1-2|14|TRBV19|.
TGTGCCAGTAGTTTGTTGGGGGCCAACTATGGCTACACCTTC
CASSLLGANYGYTF
>many|TRBJ1-2|17|TRBV19|.
TGTGCCAGTACTCCTCAAAGCCACGGGGGCCCAGCCTATGGCTACACCTTC
CASTPQSHGGPAYGYTF
>.|TRBJ1-6|12|TRBV27|.
TGTGCCACCCCAGGCGGGGTTTCACCCCTCCACTTT
CATPGGVSPLHF
>few|TRBJ2-7|15|TRBV29-1|.
TGCAGCGTTGCGGGACAAGAAATTAGCTCCTACGAGCAGTACTTC
CSVAGQEISSYEQYF
>few|TRBJ1-3|17|TRBV7-6|.
TGTGCCAGCAGCTGGGGACCCCTGAGGGGCGCTGGAAACACCATATATTTT
CASSWGPLRGAGNTIYF
>.|TRBJ1-2|16|TRBV18|TRBD1
TGTGCCAGCTCACCGGGGTCAGGGGGGAAGTCTTATGGCTACACCTTC
CASSPGSGGKSYGYTF
>few|TRBJ2-1|15|TRBV6-4|TRBD2
TGTGCCAGCAGTGACTCTGCGGGACTAAGCAATGAGCAGTTCTTC
CASSDSAGLSNEQFF
>.|TRBJ2-7|16|TRBV4-3|TRBD2
TGCGCCAGCAGCCAACCAGGACTAGCGGGGTCCTACGAGCAGTACTTC
CASSQPGLAGSYEQYF
>.|TRBJ2-2|14|TRBV18|.
TGTGCCAGCGCAGGGCCGGAGAACACCGGGGAGCTGTTTTTT
CASAGPENTGELFF
>.|TRBJ1-1|14|TRBV7-8|.
TGTGCCAGCAGCCCAGGGCGAGGGAACACTGAAGCCTTCTTT
CASSPGRGNTEAFF
>.|TRBJ1-2|15|TRBV6-1|.
TGTGCCAGCAATTTATCGCGTGGCACTCCCTATGGCTACACCTTC
CASNLSRGTPYGYTF
>.|TRBJ2-2|18|TRBV4-1|TRBD2
TGCGCCAGCAGCCAAGTATCTAGCGGGAGGGCGAGCACCGGGGAGCTGTTTTTT
CASSQVSSGRASTGELFF
>many|TRBJ1-5|14|TRBV27|TRBD1
TGTGCCAGCAGAGTCAGGGGGGAAGGTCAGCCCCAGCATTTT
CASRVRGEGQPQHF
>many|TRBJ2-5|13|TRBV19|.
TGTGCCAGTACCGATGTCCCAGGAGAGACCCAGTACTTC
CASTDVPGETQYF
>few|TRBJ1-1|13|TRBV7-9|.
TGTGCCAGCAACCTCGAGGTTCTCACTGAAGCTTTCTTT
CASNLEVLTEAFF
>.|TRBJ2-3|15|TRBV5-4|.
TGTGCCAGCAGCTTGCACCGACAGGTCGGGGATACGCAGTATTTT
CASSLHRQVGDTQYF
>.|TRBJ2-7|14|TRBV14|TRBD1
TGTGCCAGCAGCCAAGGGACAGGACCCTACGAGCAGTACTTC
CASSQGTGPYEQYF
>.|TRBJ2-7|11|TRBV29-1|.
TGCAGCGTTAGAGGGTTGAACGAGCAGTACTTC
CSVRGLNEQYF
>.|TRBJ2-3|13|TRBV27|.
TGTGCCAGCAGTTTGTGGGATGCAGATACGCAGTATTTT
CASSLWDADTQYF
>.|TRBJ1-2|14|TRBV28|.
TGTGCCAGCAGTCTACCCCAGGGGTTCGATGGCTACACCTTC
CASSLPQGFDGYTF
>.|TRBJ2-5|15|TRBV28|TRBD2
TGTGCCAGCAGCCCCCTAGCGGGAGACGGGGAGACCCAGTACTTC
CASSPLAGDGETQYF
>.|TRBJ1-5|14|TRBV7-2|TRBD1
TGTGCCAGCAGCTACAGGGGGCGGAATCAGCCCCAGCATTTT
CASSYRGRNQPQHF
>.|TRBJ1-5|19|TRBV7-2|TRBD1
TGTGCCAGCAGCTTAGGGTCGGGACAGGGGCCGTATAGCAATCAGCCCCAGCATTTT
CASSLGSGQGPYSNQPQHF
>.|TRBJ2-1|14|TRBV2|.
TGTGCCAGCAGGCCACTACACTCCTACAATGAGCAGTTCTTC
CASRPLHSYNEQFF
>.|TRBJ1-2|14|TRBV27|TRBD1
TGTGCCAGCAGTTCCCGGGACAGGGTCGCGGGCTACACCTTC
CASSSRDRVAGYTF
>once|TRBJ1-1|14|TRBV9|TRBD1
TGTGCCAGCAGCGTCCAGGGGGAGAACACTGAAGCTTTCTTT
CASSVQGENTEAFF
>.|TRBJ2-1|11|TRBV5-1|.
TGCGCCAGCAGCTTGGCCGGAGAGCAGTTCTTC
CASSLAGEQFF
>once|TRBJ2-1|13|TRBV4-3|.
TGCGCCAGCAGCCAAGCTATGGGTTTGGAGCAGTTCTTC
CASSQAMGLEQFF
>.|TRBJ2-1|12|TRBV7-3|.
TGTGCCAGCAGCTCCTCCCTGGATGAGCAGTTCTTC
CASSSSLDEQFF
>.|TRBJ1-2|14|TRBV6-6|TRBD1
TGTGCCAGCAGTTATGGGGACAGGGCTGATGGCTACACCTTC
CASSYGDRADGYTF
>.|TRBJ2-1|12|TRBV29-1|.
TGCAGCGTTGCCCGTGGGACAAATGAGCAGTTCTTC
CSVARGTNEQFF
>.|TRBJ2-7|11|TRBV5-1|.
TGCGCCAGCAGCCTCCGGGACGAGCAGTACTTC
CASSLRDEQYF
>.|TRBJ1-5|15|TRBV28|.
TGTGCCAGCAGCACCGCGGCAGGCCAGAATCAGCCCCAGCATTTT
CASSTAAGQNQPQHF
>.|TRBJ2-5|15|TRBV5-1|TRBD2
TGCGCCAGCAGCTTGGCCCAGCGGGAGTGGGAGACCCAGTACTTC
CASSLAQREWETQYF
>.|TRBJ2-1|16|TRBV16|.
TGTGCCAGCAGCCAAATACAGGAATTTGGGCACAATGAGCAGTTCTTC
CASSQIQEFGHNEQFF
>.|TRBJ2-3|15|TRBV10-3|TRBD2
TGTGCCATCAGTGAGAGCGGGAGTACTGCAGATACGCAGTATTTT
CAISESGSTADTQYF
>few|TRBJ2-7|13|TRBV7-2|.
TGTGCCAGCAGCTTAGCAGGGGCCAACGAGCAGTACTTC
CASSLAGANEQYF
>.|TRBJ1-4|13|TRBV28|TRBD1
TGTGCCAGCACCGGGACAGCTAATGAAAAACTGTTTTTT
CASTGTANEKLFF
>.|TRBJ2-6|20|TRBV5-1|.
TGCGCCAGCAGCTTGCGGCAACAGAGAGTGTTTACGTCTGGGGCCAACGTCCTGACTTTC
CASSLRQQRVFTSGANVLTF
>.|TRBJ2-3|17|TRBV7-3|TRBD1
TGTGCCAGCAGCTTAACGGGGACAGGGGGTCCCACAGATACGCAGTATTTT
CASSLTGTGGPTDTQYF